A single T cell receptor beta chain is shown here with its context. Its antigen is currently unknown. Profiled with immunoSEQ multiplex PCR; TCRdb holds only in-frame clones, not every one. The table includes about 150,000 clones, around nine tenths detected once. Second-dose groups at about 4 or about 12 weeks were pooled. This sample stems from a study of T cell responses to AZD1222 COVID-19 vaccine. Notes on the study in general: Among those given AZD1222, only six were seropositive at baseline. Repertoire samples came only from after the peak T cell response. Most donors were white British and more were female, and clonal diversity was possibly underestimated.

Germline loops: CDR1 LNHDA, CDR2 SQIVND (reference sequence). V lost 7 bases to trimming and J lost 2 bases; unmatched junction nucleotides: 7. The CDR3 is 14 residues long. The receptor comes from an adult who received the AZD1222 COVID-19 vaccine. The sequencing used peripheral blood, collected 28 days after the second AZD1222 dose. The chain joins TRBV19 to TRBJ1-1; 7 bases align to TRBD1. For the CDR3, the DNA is TGTGCCAGTAACGACAGGGTCTACAACACTGAAGCTTTCTTT. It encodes CASNDRVYNTEAFF.